This T cell receptor (beta chain) was sequenced during a study of early T cells in non-severe SARS-CoV-2 infection. The study, taken as a whole, reports: Matching against VDJdb likely underestimated virus-specific expansions, favoring anti-spike CD8.

Attachment of unique molecular identifiers was made to individual cDNA molecules. MiXCR, run by TCRdb on the 5' RACE reads, gives a single entry per CDR3 protein. The repertoire holds 60,000 to 75,000 distinct CDR3 sequences, with about an eighth as singletons. This clonotype was seen more than once but under ten times. Its specificity is unknown. The length of the CDR3 is 17 residues. V and J are TRBV21-1 and TRBJ1-3. TRBV21-1 constitutes a pseudogene. The clonotype comes from an adult who was a healthcare worker with PCR-confirmed SARS-CoV-2 infection or an uninfected control (not recorded which). The sample was whole blood, taken at baseline. The CDR3 spells CASSSNQDSLSGNTIYF. The CDR3 DNA reads TGTGCCAGCAGCAGTAATCAAGACTCACTATCTGGAAACACCATATATTTT.